The rows below give T cell receptor beta chains drawn from one sample of a study of blood T cell repertoires in COVID-19. Assay used: immunoSEQ multiplex PCR; TCRdb lists only in-frame clones, some missing. The table shows around 250,000 clones, with 80% to 90% occurring only once. Sequenced input: peripheral blood. These TCRs come from an elderly man with acute or convalescent COVID-19. The CDR3 runs from the conserved cysteine through the conserved F or W. Each record gives: V gene, clone size, D gene, J gene, CDR3 protein, CDR3 DNA. D genes are given only for firm matches. Not all rows give a size; the values are once, few, many and, for expanded clones, a class.

>TRBV28|.|TRBD1|TRBJ1-4
CASSLGSAGGEKLFF
TGTGCCAGCAGTTTAGGGTCGGCAGGGGGTGAAAAACTGTTTTTT
>TRBV5-5|.|.|TRBJ1-2
CASSRSTGNYGYTF
TGTGCCAGCAGCCGATCGACAGGAAACTATGGCTACACCTTC
>TRBV5-4|few|TRBD1|TRBJ2-5
CASSLVDRGPQETQYF
TGTGCCAGCAGCTTGGTGGACAGGGGGCCCCAAGAGACCCAGTACTTC
>TRBV5-1|.|TRBD2|TRBJ2-1
CASSLASGIINEQFF
TGCGCCAGCAGCTTGGCTAGCGGGATAATCAATGAGCAGTTCTTC
>TRBV10-1|.|TRBD1|TRBJ2-7
CASSESPGTGVYEQYF
TGCGCCAGCAGTGAGTCCCCCGGGACAGGGGTTTACGAGCAGTACTTC
>TRBV15|.|.|TRBJ2-5
CATSRAHQAQETQYF
TGTGCCACCAGCAGAGCTCATCAGGCCCAAGAGACCCAGTACTTC
>TRBV28|once|.|TRBJ1-4
CASSLSGVGEKLFF
TGTGCCAGCAGTTTATCAGGGGTGGGTGAAAAACTGTTTTTT
>TRBV7-2|.|TRBD2|TRBJ2-2
CASRPGGGTGELFF
TGTGCCAGCAGACCGGGGGGGGGCACCGGGGAGCTGTTTTTT
>TRBV9|.|TRBD2|TRBJ2-2
CASSVGLAGGATGELFF
TGTGCCAGCAGCGTAGGTCTAGCGGGAGGGGCGACCGGGGAGCTGTTTTTT
>TRBV12-3/TRBV12-4|.|.|TRBJ1-2
CASTLGGPDGYTF
TGTGCCAGCACCCTGGGGGGGCCGGATGGCTACACCTTC
>TRBV7-8|once|TRBD1|TRBJ1-2
CASSLRRKGTETNYGYTF
TGTGCCAGCAGCCTCCGACGCAAAGGGACAGAAACTAACTATGGCTACACCTTC
>TRBV28|once|.|TRBJ1-2
CATLAGYGYTF
TGTGCCACCCTGGCGGGCTATGGCTACACCTTC
>TRBV7-8|.|.|TRBJ2-5
CASSPQTGQETQYF
TGTGCCAGCAGCCCTCAAACAGGACAAGAGACCCAGTACTTC
>TRBV3-1/TRBV3-2|.|TRBD1|TRBJ2-7
CASSPTYRGEQQYF
TGTGCCAGCAGCCCCACATACAGGGGGGAACAGCAGTACTTC
>TRBV19|once|TRBD2|TRBJ2-2
CASTPAGLAGLGTGELFF
TGTGCCAGTACCCCCGCCGGGCTAGCGGGATTGGGCACCGGGGAGCTGTTTTTT
>TRBV5-1|.|TRBD2|TRBJ2-5
CASSLGLAGVETQYF
TGCGCCAGCAGCTTGGGACTAGCGGGAGTAGAGACCCAGTACTTC
>TRBV11-3|.|TRBD1|TRBJ2-1
CASSLEGRQGRNEQFF
TGTGCCAGCAGCTTAGAAGGCCGACAGGGGAGGAATGAGCAGTTCTTC
>TRBV29-1|.|TRBD2|TRBJ2-7
CSVQNQEAGEQYF
TGCAGCGTTCAAAACCAAGAAGCGGGAGAGCAGTACTTC
>TRBV3-1/TRBV3-2|.|TRBD2|TRBJ2-1
CASSPGAGVSNEQFF
TGTGCCAGCAGTCCCGGAGCGGGAGTTTCGAATGAGCAGTTCTTC
>TRBV14|.|.|TRBJ2-2
CASSQGYFPGELFF
TGTGCCAGCAGCCAAGGTTACTTCCCCGGGGAGCTGTTTTTT
>TRBV18|.|.|TRBJ2-3
CASSPALAKDTQYF
TGTGCCAGCTCACCGGCGCTAGCCAAAGATACGCAGTATTTT
>TRBV2|.|TRBD1|TRBJ1-1
CASKDSGGKTEAFF
TGTGCCAGCAAAGACTCAGGGGGCAAGACTGAAGCTTTCTTT
>TRBV30|.|.|TRBJ2-2
CAWSPLLATGELFF
TGTGCCTGGAGTCCCTTATTGGCCACCGGGGAGCTGTTTTTT
>TRBV30|.|TRBD1|TRBJ1-2
CAWSTGTGEVYGYTF
TGTGCCTGGAGTACCGGGACAGGGGAGGTCTATGGCTACACCTTC
>TRBV7-2|.|.|TRBJ1-2
CASSFGRAAGYGYTF
TGTGCCAGCAGCTTCGGCAGGGCGGCAGGTTATGGCTACACCTTC
>TRBV21-1|.|.|TRBJ2-5
CASSMKGVETQYF
TGTGCCAGCAGCATGAAGGGAGTGGAGACCCAGTACTTC
>TRBV9|.|TRBD2|TRBJ2-1
CASSAGLAGEAEQFF
TGTGCCAGCAGCGCCGGACTAGCGGGAGAGGCTGAGCAGTTCTTC
>TRBV7-2|.|.|TRBJ1-6
CASSLTQAISPLHF
TGTGCCAGCAGCTTAACACAGGCGATTTCACCCCTCCACTTT
>TRBV12-3/TRBV12-4|.|.|TRBJ1-2
CASSLAGGIGYTF
TGTGCCAGCAGTTTAGCAGGAGGGATAGGCTACACCTTC
>TRBV3-1/TRBV3-2|.|.|TRBJ1-3
CASSQPPLIRQAGNTIYF
TGTGCCAGCAGCCAACCCCCCCTCATTAGGCAGGCCGGAAACACCATATATTTT
>TRBV28|.|TRBD1|TRBJ1-4
CASSLTGGREKLFF
TGTGCCAGCAGTCTAACAGGGGGCAGGGAAAAACTGTTTTTT
>TRBV27|.|.|TRBJ1-2
CASSSRSGGYTF
TGTGCCAGCAGCTCTAGGAGTGGCGGCTACACCTTC
>TRBV30|.|.|TRBJ2-7
CAWSVSEGLGQYF
TGTGCCTGGAGTGTATCGGAGGGGCTCGGGCAGTACTTC
>TRBV5-1|once|TRBD1|TRBJ1-2
CASSPGQPPYGYTF
TGCGCCAGCAGCCCGGGACAGCCTCCCTATGGCTACACCTTC
>TRBV28|.|.|TRBJ1-5
CASSFGQPQHF
TGTGCCAGCAGTTTCGGTCAGCCCCAGCATTTT
>TRBV7-9|.|TRBD1|TRBJ1-1
CASSLPTGGGSWNTEAFF
TGTGCCAGCAGCCTCCCGACAGGGGGAGGGTCTTGGAACACTGAAGCTTTCTTT
>TRBV15|.|.|TRBJ2-5
CATRPLDFQETQYF
TGTGCCACCAGACCCTTGGACTTCCAAGAGACCCAGTACTTC
>TRBV28|few|.|TRBJ1-1
CASSTPTDYTEAFF
TGTGCCAGCAGTACCCCGACAGATTACACTGAAGCTTTCTTT
>TRBV2|.|TRBD2|TRBJ2-1
CASRAGGPGEQFF
TGTGCCAGCAGAGCGGGAGGGCCGGGTGAGCAGTTCTTC